Detailed here is one T cell receptor beta chain. Preparing the TCRbeta library involved the use of unique molecular identifiers. One entry per CDR3 protein results from TCRdb running MiXCR on the PCR reads. The sample holds roughly 500,000 distinct CDR3 sequences, approximately 20% seen once. V shed 0 bases and J shed 10 bases, with 18 bases lying between them. This CDR3 comprises 14 residues. The germline gives CDR1 GTSNPN, CDR2 SVGIG (reference sequence). The sample is drawn from a study of T-cell reconstitution after alpha-beta-depleted transplantation in children. The clonotype originates from a human donor who donated a stem cell graft to a child with acute lymphoblastic leukemia. The V call is TRBV30, the J call TRBJ1-2; D gene uncertain. The specimen comprised PBMCs from the stem cell graft donor, sampled from the stem cell graft. CDR3 amino acids: CAWSVSPGSIDYTF. As DNA, the CDR3 is TGTGCCTGGAGTGTATCCCCCGGGAGTATCGACTACACCTTC. Full variable domain (outside the CDR3, taken from reference TRBV30 and TRBJ1-2): SQTIHQWPATLVQPVGSPLSLECTVEGTSNPNLYWYRQAAGRGLQLLFYSVGIGQISSEVPQNLSASRPQDRQFILSSKKLLLSDSGFYLCAWSVSPGSIDYTFGSGTRLTVV.